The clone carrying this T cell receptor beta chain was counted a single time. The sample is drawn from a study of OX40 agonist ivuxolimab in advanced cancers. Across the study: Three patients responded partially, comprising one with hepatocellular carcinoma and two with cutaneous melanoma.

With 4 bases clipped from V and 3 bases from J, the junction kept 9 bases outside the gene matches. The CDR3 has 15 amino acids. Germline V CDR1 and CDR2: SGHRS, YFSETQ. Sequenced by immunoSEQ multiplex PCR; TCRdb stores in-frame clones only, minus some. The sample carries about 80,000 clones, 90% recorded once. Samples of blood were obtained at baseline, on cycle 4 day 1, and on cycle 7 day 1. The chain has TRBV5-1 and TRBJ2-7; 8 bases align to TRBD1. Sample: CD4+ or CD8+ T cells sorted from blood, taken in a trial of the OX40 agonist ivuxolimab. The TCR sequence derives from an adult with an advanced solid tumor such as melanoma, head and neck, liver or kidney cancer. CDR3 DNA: TGCGCCAGCAGCCACAGGACAGGGTTCAGCTACGAGCAGTACTTC. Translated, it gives CASSHRTGFSYEQYF.